This record covers a single T cell receptor beta chain. This sample was taken from a study of T cell responses to AZD1222 COVID-19 vaccine. Across the study: Pooling of second doses given at about 4 or about 12 weeks was done.

The table came from immunoSEQ multiplex PCR; TCRdb's copy has only in-frame clones and leaves some out. The sample includes about 180,000 clones, less than 95% of them seen just once. V lost 1 base and J 6 bases, leaving 14 bases between the germline ends. Germline V CDR1 and CDR2: SGHNT, YYREEE (reference sequence). The CDR3 spans 15 residues. The TCR originated in an adult in good health. This chain links TRBV5-4 with TRBJ1-3, with TRBD1 as a possible D gene (5 bases). This sample comprised peripheral blood, obtained on day 0 of AZD1222 vaccination. In DNA, the CDR3 is TGTGCCAGCAGCTTGACCGGGGGTCTGTTAAACACCATATATTTT. This encodes CASSLTGGLLNTIYF.